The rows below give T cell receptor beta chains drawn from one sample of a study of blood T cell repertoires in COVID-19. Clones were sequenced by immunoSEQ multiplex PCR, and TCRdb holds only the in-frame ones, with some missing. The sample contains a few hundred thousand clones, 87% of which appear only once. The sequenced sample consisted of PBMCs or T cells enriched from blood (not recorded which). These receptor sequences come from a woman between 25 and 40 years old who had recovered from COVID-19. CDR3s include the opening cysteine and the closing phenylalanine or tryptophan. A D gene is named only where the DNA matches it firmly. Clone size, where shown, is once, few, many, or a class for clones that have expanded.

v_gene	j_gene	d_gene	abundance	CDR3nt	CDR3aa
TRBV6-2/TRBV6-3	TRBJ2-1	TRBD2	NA	TGTGCCAGCAGTCGCATAGCGGGGGCAGGCAATGAGCAGTTCTTC	CASSRIAGAGNEQFF
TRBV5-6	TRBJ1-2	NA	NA	TGTGCCAGCAGCTTTGGGACACCCTATGGCTACACCTTC	CASSFGTPYGYTF
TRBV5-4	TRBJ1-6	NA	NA	TGTGCCAGCAGCCCCGGTCAGGGCCGTTCACCCCTCCACTTT	CASSPGQGRSPLHF
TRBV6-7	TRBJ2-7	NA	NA	TGTGCCAGCAGTTACGGGGGCGTGTGCGAGCAGTACTTC	CASSYGGVCEQYF
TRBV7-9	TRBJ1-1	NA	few	TGTGCCAGCAGCTTGGGGCAGGTATCGGGTACTGAAGCTTTCTTT	CASSLGQVSGTEAFF
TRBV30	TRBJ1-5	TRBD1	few	TGTGCCTGGAGTGTTAGCAGGGGGAACGTAAAATCCAATCAGCCCCAGCATTTT	CAWSVSRGNVKSNQPQHF
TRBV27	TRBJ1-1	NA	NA	TGTGCCAGCAGTTTACAGCCTGTGCGGGGAGACACTGAAGCTTTCTTT	CASSLQPVRGDTEAFF
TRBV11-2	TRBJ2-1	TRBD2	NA	TGTGCCAGCAGCTCAACTAGCGGGGGGCCGAGGAATGAGCAGTTCTTC	CASSSTSGGPRNEQFF
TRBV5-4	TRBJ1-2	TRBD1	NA	TGTGCCAGCACCTGGGGGACAGCCTATGGCTACACCTTC	CASTWGTAYGYTF
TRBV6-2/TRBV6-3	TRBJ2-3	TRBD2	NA	TGTGCCAGCAGTTACCGAGCGGGGGAGAGCACAGATACGCAGTATTTT	CASSYRAGESTDTQYF
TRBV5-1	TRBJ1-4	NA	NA	TGCGCCAGCAGCCCACCACTTGGGGCGGGGGAAAAACTGTTTTTT	CASSPPLGAGEKLFF
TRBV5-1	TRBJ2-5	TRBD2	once	TGCGCCAGCAGCCCGGGGACTAGCGGGGGGGCGTTTGCAGAGACCCAGTACTTC	CASSPGTSGGAFAETQYF
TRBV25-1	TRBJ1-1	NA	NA	TGTGCCAGCAGTGAATTTGTAGGGGGCACTGAAGCTTTCTTT	CASSEFVGGTEAFF
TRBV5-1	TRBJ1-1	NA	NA	TGCGCCAGCAGCCGCCAGGGGAACATGAACACTGAAGCTTTCTTT	CASSRQGNMNTEAFF
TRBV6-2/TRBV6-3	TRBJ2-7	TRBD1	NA	TGTGCCAGCAGTTACCCGGGACAGGGTACTGGCGGCCGCCGCTACGAGCAGTACTTC	CASSYPGQGTGGRRYEQYF
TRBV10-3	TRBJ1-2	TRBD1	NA	TGTGCCATCAGGGGGGGACAGCTATATGGCTACACCTTC	CAIRGGQLYGYTF
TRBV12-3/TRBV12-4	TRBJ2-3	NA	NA	TGTGCCAGCAGTCAAGGGGGGGCGCATACGCAGTATTTT	CASSQGGAHTQYF
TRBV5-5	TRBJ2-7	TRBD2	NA	TGTGCCAGCAGCCTAGCGGGGAACGAGCAGTACTTC	CASSLAGNEQYF
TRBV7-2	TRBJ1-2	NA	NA	TGTGCCAGCAGTCCCGACAGGAACTATGGCTACACCTTC	CASSPDRNYGYTF
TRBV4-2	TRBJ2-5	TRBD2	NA	TGTGCCAGCAGCCAAGATCAAGCGGGGGACGAGACCCAGTACTTC	CASSQDQAGDETQYF
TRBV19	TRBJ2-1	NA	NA	TGTGCCAGTAGTACAAACAGGGTAGGGGGTGAGCAGTTCTTC	CASSTNRVGGEQFF
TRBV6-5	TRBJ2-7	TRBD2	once	TGTGCCAGCAACCGGGAGCGGGGGGATATGAAGCAGTACTTC	CASNRERGDMKQYF
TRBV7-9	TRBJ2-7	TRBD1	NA	TGTGCCAGCAGCTTAGCGGAGGGACAGGGGTCCTACGAGCAGTACTTC	CASSLAEGQGSYEQYF
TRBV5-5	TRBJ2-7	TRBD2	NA	TGTGCCAGCAGCCTCGGGACTAGCGGCTCCTACGAGCAGTACTTC	CASSLGTSGSYEQYF
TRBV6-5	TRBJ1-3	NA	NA	TGTGCCAGCAGTTACTCCTCGACTTCTGGAAACACCATATATTTT	CASSYSSTSGNTIYF
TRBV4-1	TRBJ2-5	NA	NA	TGCGCCAGCAGCCAAGTTTTAGGACAAGGGACCCAGTACTTC	CASSQVLGQGTQYF
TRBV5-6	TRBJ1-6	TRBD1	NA	TGTGCCAGCAGCCCGGACAGGGATTCACCCCTCCACTTT	CASSPDRDSPLHF
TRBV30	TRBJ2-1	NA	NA	TGTGCCTGGAGTGGAGTAAGCTCCTACAATGAGCAGTTCTTC	CAWSGVSSYNEQFF
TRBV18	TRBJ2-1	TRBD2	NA	TGTGCCAGCTCCGCCTTAGGACTAGCGGGGTATAAACCCTCCTACAATGAGCAGTTCTTC	CASSALGLAGYKPSYNEQFF
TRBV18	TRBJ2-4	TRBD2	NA	TGTGCCAGCTCACAACCTGGCGGGGGGATGAACATTCAGTACTTC	CASSQPGGGMNIQYF
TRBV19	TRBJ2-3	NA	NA	TGTGCCAGTAGTACTTCCAGGCGAGATACGCAGTATTTT	CASSTSRRDTQYF
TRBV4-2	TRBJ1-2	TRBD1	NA	TGTGCCAGCAGCACTAGACAGGGTTATTACTATGGCTACACCTTC	CASSTRQGYYYGYTF